Listed here is a single TCR beta chain. Germline assignment: CDR1 SGHTA and CDR2 FQGTGA. Between the trimmed V and J ends, which lost 2 bases and 2 bases, there was a span of 9 bases. CDR3 size: 14 residues. This entry comes from a study of control samples from healthy donors and cancer patients. The data were produced by immunoSEQ multiplex PCR, yet TCRdb's version contains in-frame clones alone and is incomplete. The data contain some 150,000 clones, more than 85% of them singletons. The sequencing sample was made of blood. The chain links TRBV7-3 to TRBJ1-1; D unresolved. The TCR was taken from a man in his fifties in good health. The CDR3 loop is CASSLGQHNTEAFF. For the CDR3, the DNA is TGTGCCAGCAGCTTAGGGCAGCATAACACTGAAGCTTTCTTT. Full variable domain (outside the CDR3, taken from reference TRBV7-3 and TRBJ1-1): GAGVSQTPSNKVTEKGKYVELRCDPISGHTALYWYRQSLGQGPEFLIYFQGTGAADDSGLPNDRFFAVRPEGSVSTLKIQRTERGDSAVYLCASSLGQHNTEAFFGQGTRLTVV.